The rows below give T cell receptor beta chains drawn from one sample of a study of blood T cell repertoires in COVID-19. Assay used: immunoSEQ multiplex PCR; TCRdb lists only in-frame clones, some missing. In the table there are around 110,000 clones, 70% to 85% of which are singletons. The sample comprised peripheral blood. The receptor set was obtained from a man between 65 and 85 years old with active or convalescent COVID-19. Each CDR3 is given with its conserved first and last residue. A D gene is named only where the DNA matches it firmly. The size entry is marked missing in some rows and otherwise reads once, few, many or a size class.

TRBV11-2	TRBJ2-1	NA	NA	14	CASSLVRGYNEQFF	TGTGCCAGCAGCTTAGTCCGGGGGTACAATGAGCAGTTCTTC
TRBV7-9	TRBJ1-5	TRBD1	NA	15	CASSLGQDVNQPQHF	TGTGCCAGCAGCTTGGGACAGGACGTCAATCAGCCCCAGCATTTT
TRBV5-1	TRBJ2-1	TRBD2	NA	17	CASSLERAGSSYNEQFF	TGCGCCAGCAGCTTGGAACGAGCGGGGAGCTCCTACAATGAGCAGTTCTTC
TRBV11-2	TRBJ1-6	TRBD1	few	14	CASSLGDRNSPLHF	TGTGCCAGCAGCTTAGGGGACAGAAATTCACCCCTCCACTTT
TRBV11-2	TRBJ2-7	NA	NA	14	CASSPGGGPYEQYF	TGTGCCAGCAGCCCCGGTGGAGGTCCCTACGAGCAGTACTTC
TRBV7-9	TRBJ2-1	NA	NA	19	CASSHPREGAEAQINEQFF	TGTGCCAGCAGCCACCCTCGGGAGGGGGCGGAGGCTCAAATCAATGAGCAGTTCTTC
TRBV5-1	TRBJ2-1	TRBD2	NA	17	CASRDIAGGRAYNEQFF	TGCGCCAGCAGAGATATAGCGGGGGGGAGAGCCTACAATGAGCAGTTCTTC
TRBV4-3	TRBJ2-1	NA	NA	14	CASSQGKLYNEQFF	TGCGCCAGCAGCCAAGGAAAGCTCTACAATGAGCAGTTCTTC
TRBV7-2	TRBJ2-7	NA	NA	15	CASSLTGSWSYEQYF	TGTGCCAGCAGCTTAACCGGGAGTTGGTCCTACGAGCAGTACTTC
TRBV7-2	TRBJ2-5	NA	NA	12	CASSLERETQYF	TGTGCCAGCAGCTTAGAGAGGGAGACCCAGTACTTC
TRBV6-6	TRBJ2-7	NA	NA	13	CASSWDSSYEQYF	TGTGCCAGCAGCTGGGACTCATCCTACGAGCAGTACTTC
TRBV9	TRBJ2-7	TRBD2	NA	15	CASSVDISGGYEQYF	TGTGCCAGCAGCGTAGATATTAGCGGGGGCTACGAGCAGTACTTC
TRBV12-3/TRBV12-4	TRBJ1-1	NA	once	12	CASSFSRGEAFF	TGTGCCAGCAGTTTTAGTCGGGGGGAAGCTTTCTTT
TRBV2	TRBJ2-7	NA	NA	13	CASSGENTGEQYF	TGTGCCAGCAGTGGCGAAAACACGGGGGAGCAGTACTTC
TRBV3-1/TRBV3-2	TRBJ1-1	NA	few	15	CASSQVQMGNTEAFF	TGTGCCAGCAGCCAAGTACAGATGGGGAACACTGAAGCTTTCTTT
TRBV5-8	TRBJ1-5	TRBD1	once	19	CASSLVLYTGGGGNQPQHF	TGTGCCAGCAGCTTGGTTCTTTATACAGGGGGCGGTGGCAATCAGCCCCAGCATTTT
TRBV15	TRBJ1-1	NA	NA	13	CATKQNMNTEAFF	TGTGCCACCAAACAGAACATGAACACTGAAGCTTTCTTT
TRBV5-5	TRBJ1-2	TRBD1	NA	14	CASSLGTGERGYTF	TGTGCCAGCAGCTTGGGGACAGGGGAGCGGGGCTACACCTTC
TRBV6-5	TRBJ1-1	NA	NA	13	CASSLDQRTEAFF	TGTGCCAGCAGTCTCGACCAGAGGACTGAAGCTTTCTTT
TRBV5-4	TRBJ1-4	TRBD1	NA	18	CASSLGPRTGLPDEKLFF	TGTGCCAGCAGCTTGGGTCCCCGGACAGGCCTGCCTGATGAAAAACTGTTTTTT
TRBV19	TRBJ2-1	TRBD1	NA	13	CATGTGVGYEQFF	TGTGCCACCGGGACAGGAGTAGGCTATGAGCAGTTCTTC
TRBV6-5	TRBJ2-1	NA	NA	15	CASKVDSTTYNEQFF	TGTGCCAGCAAAGTAGACAGTACGACCTACAATGAGCAGTTCTTC
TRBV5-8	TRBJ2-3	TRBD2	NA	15	CASRKPGTTSDTQYF	TGTGCCAGCAGAAAACCCGGGACTACATCAGATACGCAGTATTTT
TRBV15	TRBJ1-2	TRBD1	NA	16	CATSNRQGNDYGGYTF	TGTGCCACCAGCAACCGACAGGGGAACGATTATGGAGGCTACACCTTC
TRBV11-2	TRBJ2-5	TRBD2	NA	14	CASSWTSGQETQYF	TGTGCCAGCAGCTGGACTAGCGGTCAAGAGACCCAGTACTTC